One and the same sample provided the 21 T cell receptor beta chains below, sequenced in a study of control samples from healthy donors and cancer patients. Profiled with immunoSEQ multiplex PCR; TCRdb holds only in-frame clones, not every one. The sample consists of 250,000 to 300,000 clones, almost 85% of them appearing once. The sample was PBMCs. These receptors all stem from a woman aged 55 to 70 with lung cancer.

The chain employs TRBV28 and TRBJ2-7, with TRBD1 matching 7 bases. Germline V gene lookup returns CDR1 MDHEN and CDR2 SYDVKM. V lost 10 bases and J lost 0; bases outside the gene matches: 3. The CDR3 covers 12 residues. CDR3 coding DNA: TGTGCCACCCGGGACAGCTCCTACGAGCAGTACTTC. It specifies CATRDSSYEQYF.

The rearrangement joins TRBV5-1 to TRBJ1-5, with D hard to call. Germline lookup yields CDR1 SGHRS and CDR2 YFSETQ. V gave up 0 bases and J gave up 0 bases, with 7 bases separating them. CDR3 length: 15 amino acids. The chain's CDR3 is CASSLVPASNQPQHF. The CDR3 DNA follows: TGCGCCAGCAGCTTGGTGCCAGCTAGCAATCAGCCCCAGCATTTT.

The V call is TRBV5-1, the J call TRBJ2-7, with D tentatively TRBD2 (7 bases). Per the germline V gene, CDR1 is SGHRS and CDR2 is YFSETQ. Trimming stripped 2 bases from V and 3 bases from J, with 15 bases between. This CDR3 contains 15 residues. The CDR3 DNA reads as TGCGCCAGCAGCTTTATCGAGGGGGGGAGCTACGAGCAGTACTTC. Translation: CASSFIEGGSYEQYF.

This clone was counted between two and nine times. V gene TRBV5-1 combines with J gene TRBJ1-2, with 12 bases that match TRBD1. Germline lookup yields CDR1 SGHRS and CDR2 YFSETQ. This CDR3 has 18 amino acids. V shed 0 bases and J 4 bases; nucleotides not matched to a gene: 10. The CDR3 here is CASSLEPGQGALIYGYTF. The CDR3, as DNA: TGCGCCAGCAGCTTGGAACCGGGACAGGGGGCTCTGATCTATGGCTACACCTTC.

The genes are TRBV9 and TRBJ2-5; 11 nucleotides match TRBD2. The germline V gene has CDR1 SGDLS and CDR2 YYNGEE. CDR3 length: 15 amino acids. The J segment lost 5 bases and the V segment lost 4 bases, leaving 7 bases of the junction unmatched. The chain's CDR3 is CASSPGLAGLETQYF. For the CDR3, the DNA is TGTGCCAGCAGCCCTGGACTAGCGGGCTTGGAGACCCAGTACTTC.

This chain links TRBV7-3 with TRBJ2-1; D ambiguous. Germline V gene data show CDR1 as SGHTA and CDR2 as FQGTGA. The CDR3 runs 13 residues. Trimming removed 2 bases at V and 8 bases at J, with 10 bases between. The CDR3 reads CASSLSGQHEQFF. DNA of the CDR3: TGTGCCAGCAGCTTATCGGGTCAGCATGAGCAGTTCTTC.

CDR3 in amino acids: CASRMTGTGNSPLHF. The CDR3 DNA follows: TGTGCCAGTAGGATGACCGGGACAGGGAATTCACCCCTCCACTTT. The rearrangement uses TRBV19 and TRBJ1-6; TRBD1 aligns across 9 bases. The V gene end was trimmed by 6 bases and the J gene end by 7 bases; junction bases not matched to a gene: 7. The length of the CDR3 is 15 residues. From germline, CDR1 is LNHDA and CDR2 SQIVND (reference sequence).

This clone was picked up many times. The CDR3 sequence: CASSRSGTGAYEQYF. CDR3 sequence (DNA): TGTGCCAGCAGTCGTTCCGGGACAGGGGCATACGAGCAGTACTTC. This chain links TRBV6-5 with TRBJ2-7; 10 nucleotides line up with TRBD1. Germline CDR1 is MNHEY and CDR2 is SVGAGI. The CDR3 has 15 amino acids. The V and J ends lost 5 bases and 4 bases, in that order; junction bases with no gene match: 8.

This chain uses TRBV11-3 with TRBJ2-7; D uncertain. There are 12 residues in the CDR3. Germline lookup yields CDR1 SGHNT and CDR2 YENEEA. With 5 bases removed from V and 6 bases from J, the gap between germline ends came to 11 bases. The CDR3 DNA reads as TGTGCCAGCAGCCAAGTCAAGAGCGAGCAGTACTTC. This translates into CASSQVKSEQYF.

This chain links TRBV3-1 (or the pseudogene TRBV3-2) with TRBJ1-3; no clear D gene. The length of the CDR3 is 14 residues. V lost 6 bases to trimming and J lost 4 bases, with 13 bases between them. Germline CDR1 is LGHDT and CDR2 is YNNKEL (reference sequence). CDR3 amino acids: CASSPSNSGNTIYF. In DNA, the CDR3 is TGTGCCAGCAGTCCTTCAAATTCGGGAAACACCATATATTTT.

V is TRBV19 and J is TRBJ1-3; the match to TRBD1 covers 10 bases. This CDR3 is 17 amino acids long. Trimming at V came to 3 bases and at J to 0 bases, leaving 5 bases not matched to a gene. The germline V gene has CDR1 LNHDA and CDR2 SQIVND (reference sequence). CDR3 protein: CASSMDRGALSGNTIYF. The CDR3 DNA is TGTGCCAGTAGTATGGACAGGGGGGCTCTCTCTGGAAACACCATATATTTT.

V gene TRBV18 combines with J gene TRBJ1-2; TRBD1 is a possible D gene (5 bases). The CDR3 has 14 amino acids. V lost 2 bases to trimming and J lost 2 bases, with 9 bases between them. Germline-derived CDR1 and CDR2 are KGHSH and LQKENI. Here the CDR3 reads CASSPSTANYGYTF. DNA for the CDR3: TGTGCCAGCTCACCATCGACAGCAAACTATGGCTACACCTTC.

The chain couples TRBV19 to TRBJ1-5, with D perhaps matching TRBD1 (5 bases). The CDR3 loop spans 13 amino acids. Germline loops: CDR1 LNHDA, CDR2 SQIVND (reference sequence). The germline V and J ends were trimmed by 9 bases and 3 bases, with 12 bases remaining between them. The CDR3 loop reads CASARDVNQPQHF. The CDR3, as DNA: TGTGCCAGCGCGAGGGACGTCAATCAGCCCCAGCATTTT.

V and J are TRBV2 and TRBJ1-3; 7 bases agree with TRBD1. Germline V CDR1 and CDR2: SNHLY, FYNNEI. CDR3 size: 13 residues. After removal of 2 bases from V and 13 bases from J, the junction contained 8 bases not matched to a gene. The CDR3 DNA follows: TGTGCCAGCAGTGAAACAGGGGACCTCTCGATATATTTT. Translating gives CASSETGDLSIYF.

There are a few counts of this clone. The chain employs TRBV28 and TRBJ1-3; 10 bases are a match to TRBD1. Trimming removed 4 bases from V and 6 bases from J; junction bases left unmatched: 6. The CDR3 covers 15 residues. CDR1 MDHEN and CDR2 SYDVKM come from the germline V gene. CDR3 region: CASSSPTGGENTIYF. For the CDR3, the DNA is TGTGCCAGCAGTTCACCGACAGGGGGCGAAAACACCATATATTTT.

This clone was counted only a few times. The gene calls are TRBV15 and TRBJ1-1, with D unresolved. Trimming removed 3 bases from V and 7 bases from J, with 6 bases in between. CDR3 length: 11 residues. Germline loops: CDR1 LNHNV, CDR2 YYDKDF (reference sequence). The CDR3 spells CATSSRGEAFF. The CDR3 DNA follows: TGTGCCACCAGCAGCAGAGGTGAAGCTTTCTTT.

The V and J genes are TRBV13 and TRBJ1-2, with TRBD1 as a possible D gene (6 bases). Germline lookup yields CDR1 PRHDT and CDR2 FYEKMQ (reference sequence). This CDR3 region has 14 residues. Deletions cut 4 bases from V and 7 bases from J, with 16 bases between. CDR3 in DNA: TGTGCCAGCAGCTCCTCAGGGGTAGCAGCTGGCTACACCTTC. Translation: CASSSSGVAAGYTF.

J is TRBJ2-3 and V is TRBV5-1; 10 bases align to TRBD2. This CDR3 comprises 19 residues. The germline V gene has CDR1 SGHRS and CDR2 YFSETQ. The J segment lost 2 bases and the V segment lost 4 bases, leaving 16 bases of the junction unmatched. The CDR3 DNA is TGCGCCAGCAGCGGATTAACCCGCCTTCTAGCGGGAGCCACAGATACGCAGTATTTT. Translated: CASSGLTRLLAGATDTQYF.

The rearrangement joins TRBV30 to TRBJ2-7; 14 positions agree with TRBD2. The CDR3 length is 17 residues. Germline V gives CDR1 GTSNPN, CDR2 SVGIG (reference sequence). V shed 2 bases and J 4 bases; nucleotides not matched to a gene: 10. The CDR3 loop reads CAWSPRLAGGPAYEQYF. As DNA, the CDR3 is TGTGCCTGGAGTCCAAGACTAGCGGGAGGGCCGGCGTACGAGCAGTACTTC. Supplemented by reference TRBV30 and TRBJ2-7, the full variable domain reads SQTIHQWPATLVQPVGSPLSLECTVEGTSNPNLYWYRQAAGRGLQLLFYSVGIGQISSEVPQNLSASRPQDRQFILSSKKLLLSDSGFYLCAWSPRLAGGPAYEQYFGPGTRLTVT.

The CDR3 nucleotides are TGCGCCAGCAGCTTGGCGACAGGGTCTTTTGGCTCCTACGAGCAGTACTTC. Its protein is CASSLATGSFGSYEQYF. The gene calls are TRBV5-1 and TRBJ2-7; 7 nucleotides align to TRBD1. Germline V gene lookup returns CDR1 SGHRS and CDR2 YFSETQ. The CDR3 runs to 17 residues. After removal of 0 bases from V and 0 bases from J, the junction contained 9 bases not matched to a gene.

As concerns this clone: The junction shows a germline mismatch at one end, possibly a read error. The CDR3 nucleotides read TGCAGCGCTAGCGTGGTAGGGACCCAGTACTTC. Translating gives CSASVVGTQYF. The rearrangement uses TRBV20-1 and TRBJ2-5, with D possibly TRBD2 on 6 matching bases. CDR1 and CDR2 from the germline V gene are DFQATT and SNEGSKA (reference sequence). The CDR3 is 11 residues long.